These T cell receptor beta chains were read from a single sample in a study of beta chain features in type 1 diabetes. Some clones are missing from TCRdb's copy, which holds only in-frame ones; the method was immunoSEQ multiplex PCR. Among 300,000 to 350,000 clones listed, 15% to 20% were seen once. The sequenced sample consisted of naive CD4+ T cells from blood. All receptors derive from a woman aged 18-35 years in good health. Both conserved end residues are part of each CDR3. The D gene is left open where the match is weak. Part of the rows lack a size; the others show once, few, many or a class for expanded clones.

d_gene	v_gene	abundance	j_gene	CDR3nt	CDR3aa
NA	TRBV19	few	TRBJ2-4	TGTGCCAGTAGTCCGGACTGGGGCATTCAGTACTTC	CASSPDWGIQYF
TRBD2	TRBV5-1	few	TRBJ2-5	TGCGCCAGCAGCTTGGGACAGAGCGGGAAGACCCAGTACTTC	CASSLGQSGKTQYF
TRBD2	TRBV4-1	NA	TRBJ2-3	TGCGCCAGCAGCCAATGGACTAGCGGGAGGGGGATTACGCAGTATTTT	CASSQWTSGRGITQYF
NA	TRBV5-4	NA	TRBJ1-2	TGTGCCAGCAGCTTGCAAGGGAACCAGGGGTATGGCTACACCTTC	CASSLQGNQGYGYTF
NA	TRBV5-1	NA	TRBJ1-5	TGCGCCAGCAGCCCGGGACTGTACAATCAGCCCCAGCATTTT	CASSPGLYNQPQHF
NA	TRBV20-1	few	TRBJ2-7	TGCAGTGCTAGGCAGTCCTACGAGCAGTACTTC	CSARQSYEQYF
NA	TRBV4-1	few	TRBJ2-4	TGCGCCAGCCGCGGGGGCGGCAGGGCTACCAAAAACATTCAGTACTTC	CASRGGGRATKNIQYF
TRBD1	TRBV7-2	few	TRBJ1-2	TGTGCCAGCAGCTTGTCGCAGGGGGCAGATGGCTACACCTTC	CASSLSQGADGYTF
TRBD1	TRBV7-2	once	TRBJ2-2	TGTGCCAGCAGCGCAGGGGGCGGGGAGCTGTTTTTT	CASSAGGGELFF
TRBD1	TRBV5-1	NA	TRBJ2-5	TGCGCCAGCAGCTTGACAGGGGAAGAGACCCAGTACTTC	CASSLTGEETQYF
NA	TRBV5-1	NA	TRBJ1-1	TGCGCCAGCAGCTTGGCCAGGGGATTGGGTGCTTTCTTT	CASSLARGLGAFF
NA	TRBV30	few	TRBJ1-2	TGTGCCTGGAGTGTATCCAGACTTAATGGCTACACCTTC	CAWSVSRLNGYTF
NA	TRBV5-4	NA	TRBJ1-3	TGTGCCAGCAGCTTGGATCAGACTGGAAACACCATATATTTT	CASSLDQTGNTIYF
NA	TRBV15	NA	TRBJ1-3	TGTGCCACCAGCAGAGAAGGGGTTTCTGGAAACACCATATATTTT	CATSREGVSGNTIYF
NA	TRBV2	few	TRBJ2-1	TGTGCCAGCAGTGCCGAGCGGGCGGCTAACAATGAGCAGTTCTTC	CASSAERAANNEQFF